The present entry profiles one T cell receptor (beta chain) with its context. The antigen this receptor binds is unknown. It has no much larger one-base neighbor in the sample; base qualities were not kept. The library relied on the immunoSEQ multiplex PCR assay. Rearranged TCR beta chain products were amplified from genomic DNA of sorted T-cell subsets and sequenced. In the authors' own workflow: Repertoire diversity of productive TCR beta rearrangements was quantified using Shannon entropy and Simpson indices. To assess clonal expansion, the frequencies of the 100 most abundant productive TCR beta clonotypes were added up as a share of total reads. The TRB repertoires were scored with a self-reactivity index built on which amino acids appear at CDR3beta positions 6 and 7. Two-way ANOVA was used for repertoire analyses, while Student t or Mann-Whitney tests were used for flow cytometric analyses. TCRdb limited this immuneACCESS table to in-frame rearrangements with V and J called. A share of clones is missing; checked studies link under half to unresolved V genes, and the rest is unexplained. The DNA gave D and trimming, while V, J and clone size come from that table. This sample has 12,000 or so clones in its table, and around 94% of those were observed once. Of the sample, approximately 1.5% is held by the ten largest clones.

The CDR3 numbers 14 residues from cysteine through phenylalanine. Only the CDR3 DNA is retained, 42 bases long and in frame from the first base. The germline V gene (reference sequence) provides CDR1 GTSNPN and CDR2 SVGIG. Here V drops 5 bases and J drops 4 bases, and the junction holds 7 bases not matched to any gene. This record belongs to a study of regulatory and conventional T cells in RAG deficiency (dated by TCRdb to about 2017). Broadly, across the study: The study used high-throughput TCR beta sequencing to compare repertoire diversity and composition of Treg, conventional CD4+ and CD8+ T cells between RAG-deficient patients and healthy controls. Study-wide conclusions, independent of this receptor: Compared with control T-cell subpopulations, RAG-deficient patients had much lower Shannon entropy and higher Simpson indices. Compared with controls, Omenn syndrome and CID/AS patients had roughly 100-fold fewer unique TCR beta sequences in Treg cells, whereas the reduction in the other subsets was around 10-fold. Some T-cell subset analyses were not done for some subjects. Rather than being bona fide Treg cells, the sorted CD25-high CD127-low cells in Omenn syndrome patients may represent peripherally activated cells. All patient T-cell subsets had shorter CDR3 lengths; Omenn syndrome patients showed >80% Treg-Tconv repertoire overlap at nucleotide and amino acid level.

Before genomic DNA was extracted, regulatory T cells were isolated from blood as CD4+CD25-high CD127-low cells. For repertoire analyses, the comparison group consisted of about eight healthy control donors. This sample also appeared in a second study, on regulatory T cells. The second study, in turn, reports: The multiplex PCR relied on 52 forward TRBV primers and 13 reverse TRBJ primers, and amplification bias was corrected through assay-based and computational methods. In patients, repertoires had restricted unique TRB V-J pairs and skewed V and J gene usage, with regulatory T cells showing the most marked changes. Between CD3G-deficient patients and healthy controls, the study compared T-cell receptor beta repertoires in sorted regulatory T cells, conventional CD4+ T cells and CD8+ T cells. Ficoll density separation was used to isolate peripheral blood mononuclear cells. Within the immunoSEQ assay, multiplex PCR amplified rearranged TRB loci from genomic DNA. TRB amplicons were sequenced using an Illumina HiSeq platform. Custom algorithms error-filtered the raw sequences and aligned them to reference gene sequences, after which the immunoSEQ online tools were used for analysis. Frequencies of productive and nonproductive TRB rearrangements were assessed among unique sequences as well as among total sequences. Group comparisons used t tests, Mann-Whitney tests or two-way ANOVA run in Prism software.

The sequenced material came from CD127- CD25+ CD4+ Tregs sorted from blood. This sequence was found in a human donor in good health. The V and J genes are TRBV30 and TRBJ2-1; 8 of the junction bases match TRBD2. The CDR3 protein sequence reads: CAWATSGFYNEQFF. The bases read TGTGCCTGGGCTACTAGCGGTTTTTACAATGAGCAGTTCTTC. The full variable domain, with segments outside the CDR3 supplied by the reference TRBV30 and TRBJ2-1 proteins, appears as SQTIHQWPATLVQPVGSPLSLECTVEGTSNPNLYWYRQAAGRGLQLLFYSVGIGQISSEVPQNLSASRPQDRQFILSSKKLLLSDSGFYLCAWATSGFYNEQFFGPGTRLTVL.